A single T cell receptor beta chain is shown here with its context. The entry originates in a study of T cell responses to AZD1222 COVID-19 vaccine. This CDR3 spans 15 amino acids. From germline, CDR1 is MNHEY and CDR2 SVGAGI. Trimming took 0 bases from V and 0 from J; bases not matched to a gene: 1. Generated by immunoSEQ multiplex PCR, the TCRdb table keeps only in-frame clones and is missing some. Of under 150,000 clones listed, roughly nine tenths were seen once; the top ten hold about 27%. This chain joins TRBV6-5 and TRBJ1-2; 7 bases fit TRBD1. The sequencing here drew on peripheral blood, taken on day 0 of AZD1222 vaccination. The receptor was derived from an adult in good health. In nucleotides, the CDR3 is TGTGCCAGCAGTTACTCGGGACAGTCTAACTATGGCTACACCTTC. It codes for CASSYSGQSNYGYTF.